This T cell receptor (beta chain) appears in the sequencing data of a study of blood T cell repertoires in COVID-19. TCRdb's copy holds only in-frame clones and misses some; the assay was immunoSEQ multiplex PCR. The table lists hundreds of thousands of clones, around nine tenths of them singletons, with 4.5% to 5.5% in the top ten. The CDR3 loop spans 13 amino acids. Trimming left V 5 bases short and J 2 bases short, with 9 bases between. Per the germline V gene, CDR1 is MNHEY and CDR2 is SVGAGI. The chain uses TRBV6-5 and TRBJ1-2, with D maybe TRBD1 (6 bases). The source material was PBMCs or T cells enriched from blood (not recorded which). The clonotype comes from a man between 60 and 75 years old who had recovered from COVID-19. The CDR3 nucleotides read TGTGCCAGCAGTCACAGGGAGAACTATGGCTACACCTTC. It encodes CASSHRENYGYTF.